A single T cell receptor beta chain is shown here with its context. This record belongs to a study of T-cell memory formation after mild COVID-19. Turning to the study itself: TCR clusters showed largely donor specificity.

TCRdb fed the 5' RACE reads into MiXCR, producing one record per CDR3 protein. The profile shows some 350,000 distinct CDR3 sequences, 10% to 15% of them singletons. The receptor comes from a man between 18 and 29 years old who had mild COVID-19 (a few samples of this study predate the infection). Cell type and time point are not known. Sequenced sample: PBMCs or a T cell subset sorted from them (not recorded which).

CDR3 sequence reads: CASSRLAGPGELFF. The DNA of the CDR3 is TGCGCCAGCAGCAGGCTAGCGGGGCCCGGGGAGCTGTTTTTT. J is TRBJ2-2 and V is TRBV5-1; 9 nucleotides line up with TRBD2. Germline CDR1 is SGHRS and CDR2 is YFSETQ. J gave up 6 bases and V 4 bases, and 4 bases lay outside the gene matches. The CDR3 length is 14 residues.